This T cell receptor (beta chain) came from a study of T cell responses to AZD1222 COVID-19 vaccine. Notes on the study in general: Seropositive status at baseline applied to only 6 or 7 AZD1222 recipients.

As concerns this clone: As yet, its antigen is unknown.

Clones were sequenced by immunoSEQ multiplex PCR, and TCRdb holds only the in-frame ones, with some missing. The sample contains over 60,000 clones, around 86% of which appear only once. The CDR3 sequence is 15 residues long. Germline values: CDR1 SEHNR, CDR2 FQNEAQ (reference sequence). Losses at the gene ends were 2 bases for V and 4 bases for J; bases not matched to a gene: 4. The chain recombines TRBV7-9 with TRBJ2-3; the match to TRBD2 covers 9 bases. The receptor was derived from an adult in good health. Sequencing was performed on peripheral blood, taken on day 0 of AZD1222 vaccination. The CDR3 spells CASSLRRGGPDTQYF. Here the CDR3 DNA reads TGTGCCAGCAGCTTAAGGCGGGGGGGCCCAGATACGCAGTATTTT.